The 19 T cell receptor beta chains presented below share a single source sample, sequenced in a study of blood T cell repertoires in COVID-19. This table comes from immunoSEQ multiplex PCR, and its TCRdb copy is limited to in-frame clones, with some not included. The data hold roughly 160,000 clones, with 80% to 90% observed a single time. The material sequenced was peripheral blood. The receptors stem from a woman aged 55-69 years who had recovered from COVID-19.

In its sample, this clone was seen a few times. The chain joins TRBV18 to TRBJ1-5; 7 bases align to TRBD1. V dropped 2 bases and J dropped 2; count of bases not matched to a gene: 9. Germline V gene sequence: CDR1 KGHSH, CDR2 LQKENI. The CDR3 has 17 residues. The DNA for the CDR3 is TGTGCCAGCTCACCAGTGGTAGGGGGCGTCGGCAATCAGCCCCAGCATTTT. As protein: CASSPVVGGVGNQPQHF.

The chain carries TRBV5-1 and TRBJ2-7; D is perhaps TRBD2 (6 bases). The CDR3 consists of 15 residues. Germline V lookup: CDR1 SGHRS, CDR2 YFSETQ. Deletions cut 4 bases from V and 2 bases from J, with 16 bases between. The CDR3 reads CASSGGDSPAYEQYF. The CDR3 DNA reads as TGCGCCAGCAGCGGAGGGGACTCCCCGGCCTACGAGCAGTACTTC.

In DNA form, the CDR3 reads TGTGCCATCAGTGGACAGGGAAACTATGAAGAGACCCAGTACTTC. Translated: CAISGQGNYEETQYF. The chain has TRBV10-3 and TRBJ2-5, with 7 bases lining up with TRBD1. Per germline, CDR1 ENHRY and CDR2 SYGVKD. The CDR3 has 15 amino acids. V gave up 4 bases and J gave up 3 bases; unmatched junction bases: 8.

This clone showed up just once. This chain joins TRBV11-3 and TRBJ2-7, with 10 positions matching TRBD1. Germline lookup yields CDR1 SGHNT and CDR2 YENEEA. V gave up 3 bases and J gave up 3 bases; unmatched junction bases: 11. The CDR3 has 17 residues. CDR3 amino acids: CASSLTGGPLGDYEQYF. Here the CDR3 DNA reads TGTGCCAGCAGCTTGACAGGGGGCCCACTTGGGGACTACGAGCAGTACTTC.

V gene TRBV5-1 combines with J gene TRBJ2-2; D remains ambiguous. Per the germline V gene, CDR1 is SGHRS and CDR2 is YFSETQ. The CDR3 length is 13 residues. Trimming left V 3 bases short and J 4 bases short, with 7 bases between. The CDR3 DNA follows: TGCGCCAGCAGCTCGGAGACCACCGGGGAGCTGTTTTTT. Translated, it gives CASSSETTGELFF.

The genes are TRBV24-1 and TRBJ2-7, with D maybe TRBD2 (6 bases). The CDR3 contains 15 residues. Trimming removed 6 bases at V and 0 bases at J, with 14 bases between. The germline gives CDR1 KGHDR, CDR2 SFDVKD. The DNA of the CDR3 is TGTGCCACCAGTCGTGGGGGGTCAAGCTCCTACGAGCAGTACTTC. Its translation is CATSRGGSSSYEQYF.

The genes are TRBV14 and TRBJ1-4, with TRBD1 matching 9 bases. The CDR3 has 14 residues. V lost 4 bases to trimming and J lost 8 bases; unmatched junction nucleotides: 5. Germline CDR1 reads SGHDN; CDR2 reads FVKESK. This CDR3 reads CASSRDREGEKLFF. CDR3 bases: TGTGCCAGCAGCCGGGACAGGGAGGGCGAAAAACTGTTTTTT.

J is TRBJ2-4 and V is TRBV28; TRBD2 is a possible D gene (6 bases). The V end lost 5 bases, the J end lost 1 base, and 15 bases lay between the germline ends. Germline V gene data show CDR1 as MDHEN and CDR2 as SYDVKM. The CDR3 has 16 residues. The CDR3 region is CASSPLPRGAKNIQYF. Written as DNA, the CDR3 is TGTGCCAGCAGTCCACTTCCCCGGGGGGCCAAAAACATTCAGTACTTC.

V usage is TRBV5-8 and J usage is TRBJ2-3; D unclear. The germline gives CDR1 SGHTS, CDR2 YDEGEE. This CDR3 is built from 15 residues. V was shortened by 0 bases and J by 0 bases, with 8 bases between the two germline ends. The CDR3 nucleotides are TGTGCCAGCAGCTTGGGCGCAACTAGCACAGATACGCAGTATTTT. Protein product: CASSLGATSTDTQYF.

V usage is TRBV19 and J usage is TRBJ1-6, with TRBD1 identical over 7 bases. Germline loops: CDR1 LNHDA, CDR2 SQIVND (reference sequence). There are 14 residues in the CDR3. V lost 9 bases to trimming and J lost 0 bases; unmatched junction nucleotides: 2. The CDR3 DNA follows: TGTGCCAGCTCAGGGGGCTCCTATAATTCACCCCTCCACTTT. It yields the protein CASSGGSYNSPLHF.

The chain uses TRBV7-9 and TRBJ1-4, with no clear D. Trimming removed 4 bases from V and 7 bases from J, with 16 bases in between. The length of the CDR3 is 15 residues. Germline V gives CDR1 SEHNR, CDR2 FQNEAQ (reference sequence). The CDR3 region has the DNA TGTGCCAGCAGCTACCGAGGAGTCCATAGTGAAAAACTGTTTTTT. This translates into CASSYRGVHSEKLFF.

The chain joins TRBV3-1 (or the pseudogene TRBV3-2) to TRBJ2-5; the match to TRBD2 covers 15 bases. CDR1 is LGHDT, CDR2 YNNKEL, per germline (reference sequence). The CDR3 has 17 residues. V shed 3 bases, J shed 4 bases, and the junction held 6 bases outside the gene matches. The CDR3 DNA reads as TGTGCCAGCAGCCATCCTGGACTAGCGGGGGGGCTAGAGACCCAGTACTTC. Translation gives CASSHPGLAGGLETQYF.

The chain couples TRBV5-1 to TRBJ1-2; no clear D gene. This CDR3 is built from 12 residues. Germline V gene data show CDR1 as SGHRS and CDR2 as YFSETQ. V lost 4 bases and J lost 7, with 11 bases in between. The CDR3 region has the DNA TGCGCCAGCAGCGAAGACCGGGGTGGCTACACCTTC. Translation: CASSEDRGGYTF.

The chain employs TRBV29-1 and TRBJ1-2; D might be TRBD1 (6 bases). Germline values: CDR1 SQVTM, CDR2 ANQGSEA. Trimming pared 7 bases from V and 8 bases from J, leaving 17 bases between. This CDR3 region has 12 residues. CDR3 sequence (DNA): TGCAGCGCCCTAAGGGGGGGTTACGGCTACACCTTC. This gives the protein CSALRGGYGYTF.

The CDR3 bases are TGCGCCAGCAGCCCCCTGGGCCAGGGGGTTGACATTCAGTACTTC. This translates into CASSPLGQGVDIQYF. The chain combines TRBV4-1 with TRBJ2-4; 7 nucleotides agree with TRBD1. V gave up 4 bases and J gave up 8 bases; unmatched junction bases: 11. This CDR3 spans 15 amino acids. Looked up from germline, CDR1 is MGHRA and CDR2 is YSYEKL.

This sequence joins TRBV5-1 and TRBJ2-2; TRBD1 aligns across 7 bases. After removal of 2 bases from V and 3 bases from J, the junction contained 4 bases not matched to a gene. Per the germline V gene, CDR1 is SGHRS and CDR2 is YFSETQ. This CDR3 comprises 15 residues. The CDR3 nucleotides read TGCGCCAGCAGCTTACAGGGGATGGACACCGGGGAGCTGTTTTTT. This translates into CASSLQGMDTGELFF.

The chain's CDR3 is CASSQVGGGKLNTEAFF. The CDR3, as DNA: TGTGCCAGCAGCCAAGTGGGGGGAGGGAAACTGAACACTGAAGCTTTCTTT. The chain is built from TRBV4-2 and TRBJ1-1; the D gene is possibly TRBD1 (5 bases). Trimming removed 1 base from V and 0 bases from J, with 15 bases in between. CDR3 length: 17 residues. Germline V gene sequence: CDR1 LGHNA, CDR2 YNFKEQ.

The V and J genes are TRBV18 and TRBJ2-1, with 12 bases fitting TRBD2. Germline V gives CDR1 KGHSH, CDR2 LQKENI. This CDR3 has 15 amino acids. V was pared by 6 bases and J by 5 bases, with 5 bases of the junction left unmatched. The CDR3 DNA reads TGTGCCAGCTCTTTGTCTAGCGGGGGGGACAATGAGCAGTTCTTC. Amino acids: CASSLSSGGDNEQFF.

This chain connects TRBV7-3 to TRBJ2-1, with 9 bases matching TRBD2. J gave up 6 bases and V 2 bases, and 5 bases lay outside the gene matches. CDR1 is SGHTA and CDR2 is FQGTGA in the germline V gene. This CDR3 is built from 15 residues. The CDR3 DNA reads TGTGCCAGCAGCTTAGAAGCGGGGGGCCCCAATGAGCAGTTCTTC. It encodes CASSLEAGGPNEQFF.